These T cell receptor beta chains were read from a single sample in a study of blood T cell repertoires in COVID-19. TCRdb's copy holds only in-frame clones and misses some; the assay was immunoSEQ multiplex PCR. The sample holds more than 12,000 clones; 70% to 90% are singletons and the top ten take about 2.2%. Sequencing input: peripheral blood. The receptors shown here come from a woman in her sixties or seventies in a cohort sampled during active or convalescent COVID-19. Each CDR3 is given with its conserved first and last residue. The order of the fields is clone size, D gene, V gene, J gene, CDR3 protein, CDR3 DNA. D genes are given only for firm matches. Part of the rows lack a size; the others show once, few, many or a class for expanded clones.

clone size: .; D gene: .; V gene: TRBV9; J gene: TRBJ1-2; CDR3 protein: CASSLTGRTWNGYTF; CDR3 DNA: TGTGCCAGCAGCTTAACAGGAAGGACGTGGAATGGCTACACCTTC
clone size: .; D gene: .; V gene: TRBV4-1; J gene: TRBJ2-7; CDR3 protein: CASSPHLVRERSDEQYF; CDR3 DNA: TGCGCCAGCAGCCCCCATCTAGTTAGGGAGAGAAGTGACGAGCAGTACTTC
clone size: .; D gene: TRBD1; V gene: TRBV19; J gene: TRBJ2-7; CDR3 protein: CASSIQGASYEQYF; CDR3 DNA: TGTGCCAGTAGTATTCAGGGGGCATCCTACGAGCAGTACTTC
clone size: .; D gene: .; V gene: TRBV3-1/TRBV3-2; J gene: TRBJ1-1; CDR3 protein: CASSRRGMATEAFF; CDR3 DNA: TGTGCCAGCAGCCGTCGGGGGATGGCAACTGAAGCTTTCTTT
clone size: .; D gene: TRBD2; V gene: TRBV5-4; J gene: TRBJ2-7; CDR3 protein: CASSLSSGYEQYF; CDR3 DNA: TGTGCCAGCAGCTTGTCTAGCGGCTACGAGCAGTACTTC
clone size: .; D gene: .; V gene: TRBV19; J gene: TRBJ1-1; CDR3 protein: CASSILRGPTEAFF; CDR3 DNA: TGTGCCAGTAGTATACTCAGGGGACCAACCGAAGCTTTCTTT
clone size: .; D gene: TRBD2; V gene: TRBV4-3; J gene: TRBJ2-1; CDR3 protein: CASSQDTSGGAYEQFF; CDR3 DNA: TGCGCCAGCAGCCAAGATACCAGCGGGGGGGCCTATGAGCAGTTCTTC
clone size: .; D gene: TRBD1; V gene: TRBV30; J gene: TRBJ1-2; CDR3 protein: CVPDRVPYGYTF; CDR3 DNA: TGTGTCCCTGACAGGGTTCCCTATGGCTACACCTTC
clone size: .; D gene: .; V gene: TRBV19; J gene: TRBJ1-6; CDR3 protein: CASSPIGRTDNSPLHF; CDR3 DNA: TGTGCCAGTAGTCCCATTGGCAGGACAGATAATTCACCCCTCCACTTT
clone size: .; D gene: .; V gene: TRBV7-9; J gene: TRBJ2-7; CDR3 protein: CASSLDRAYEQYF; CDR3 DNA: TGTGCCAGCAGCTTAGACAGGGCCTACGAGCAGTACTTC
clone size: .; D gene: .; V gene: TRBV21-1; J gene: TRBJ2-7; CDR3 protein: CASSTPRQGTFVFSYEQYF; CDR3 DNA: TGTGCCAGCAGCACGCCTCGACAGGGAACCTTTGTTTTCTCCTACGAGCAGTACTTC
clone size: few; D gene: .; V gene: TRBV7-6; J gene: TRBJ2-1; CDR3 protein: CASTYPGAYNEQFF; CDR3 DNA: TGTGCCAGCACTTACCCGGGGGCCTACAATGAGCAGTTCTTC
clone size: .; D gene: TRBD1; V gene: TRBV10-1; J gene: TRBJ2-5; CDR3 protein: CASSESGTGKETQYF; CDR3 DNA: TGCGCCAGCAGTGAGTCCGGGACAGGCAAAGAGACCCAGTACTTC
clone size: few; D gene: .; V gene: TRBV7-2; J gene: TRBJ1-1; CDR3 protein: CASSETAANTEAFF; CDR3 DNA: TGTGCCAGCAGCGAGACAGCAGCGAACACTGAAGCTTTCTTT
clone size: .; D gene: .; V gene: TRBV6-2/TRBV6-3; J gene: TRBJ2-7; CDR3 protein: CASSPSSYEQYF; CDR3 DNA: TGTGCCAGCAGTCCCAGCTCCTACGAGCAGTACTTC
clone size: .; D gene: .; V gene: TRBV9; J gene: TRBJ1-3; CDR3 protein: CASSVEQYYSGNTIYF; CDR3 DNA: TGTGCCAGCAGCGTAGAACAGTATTACTCTGGAAACACCATATATTTT
clone size: .; D gene: .; V gene: TRBV11-3; J gene: TRBJ2-3; CDR3 protein: CASWGRDKTDTQYF; CDR3 DNA: TGTGCCAGCTGGGGACGGGACAAAACAGATACGCAGTATTTT
clone size: .; D gene: .; V gene: TRBV2; J gene: TRBJ1-6; CDR3 protein: CASIVIGGGSPLHF; CDR3 DNA: TGTGCCAGCATAGTAATTGGGGGCGGATCACCCCTCCACTTT
clone size: .; D gene: TRBD1; V gene: TRBV28; J gene: TRBJ2-3; CDR3 protein: CASSPRQGSTDTQYF; CDR3 DNA: TGTGCCAGCAGTCCGAGACAGGGGAGCACAGATACGCAGTATTTT
clone size: once; D gene: TRBD1; V gene: TRBV30; J gene: TRBJ1-4; CDR3 protein: CAGGRDRNEKLFF; CDR3 DNA: TGTGCCGGGGGACGGGACAGAAATGAAAAACTGTTTTTT
clone size: .; D gene: TRBD2; V gene: TRBV28; J gene: TRBJ2-1; CDR3 protein: CASSFWRGVGDEQFF; CDR3 DNA: TGTGCCAGCAGTTTCTGGCGGGGGGTGGGTGATGAGCAGTTCTTC
clone size: .; D gene: TRBD1; V gene: TRBV4-1; J gene: TRBJ1-6; CDR3 protein: CASSQDRTGASSYNSPLHF; CDR3 DNA: TGCGCCAGCAGCCAAGATCGGACAGGGGCAAGCTCCTATAATTCACCCCTCCACTTT
clone size: .; D gene: TRBD2; V gene: TRBV29-1; J gene: TRBJ2-1; CDR3 protein: CSATSGYNEQFF; CDR3 DNA: TGCAGCGCGACTAGCGGCTACAATGAGCAGTTCTTC
clone size: .; D gene: TRBD1; V gene: TRBV19; J gene: TRBJ1-4; CDR3 protein: CASSPGGTNEKLFF; CDR3 DNA: TGTGCCAGTAGCCCAGGGGGAACTAATGAAAAACTGTTTTTT
clone size: .; D gene: .; V gene: TRBV5-6; J gene: TRBJ2-2; CDR3 protein: CASSLRTDVNTGELFF; CDR3 DNA: TGTGCCAGCAGCTTGAGGACAGACGTGAACACCGGGGAGCTGTTTTTT
clone size: .; D gene: .; V gene: TRBV20-1; J gene: TRBJ1-6; CDR3 protein: CSASLYSPLHF; CDR3 DNA: TGCAGTGCTAGCCTTTATTCACCCCTCCACTTT
clone size: .; D gene: TRBD1; V gene: TRBV10-3; J gene: TRBJ2-5; CDR3 protein: CAISWGQGRGETQYF; CDR3 DNA: TGTGCCATCAGTTGGGGACAGGGGCGCGGGGAGACCCAGTACTTC
clone size: .; D gene: .; V gene: TRBV5-1; J gene: TRBJ2-2; CDR3 protein: CASSLRRVGLNTGELFF; CDR3 DNA: TGCGCCAGCAGCTTGAGGAGGGTGGGGCTGAACACCGGGGAGCTGTTTTTT
clone size: .; D gene: .; V gene: TRBV9; J gene: TRBJ2-5; CDR3 protein: CASSVAAGNGQETQYF; CDR3 DNA: TGTGCCAGCAGCGTAGCCGCAGGGAATGGGCAAGAGACCCAGTACTTC
clone size: .; D gene: .; V gene: TRBV10-3; J gene: TRBJ2-1; CDR3 protein: CAISEAGYNEQFF; CDR3 DNA: TGTGCCATCAGTGAGGCGGGGTACAATGAGCAGTTCTTC
clone size: .; D gene: .; V gene: TRBV28; J gene: TRBJ1-4; CDR3 protein: CASSLNYLTGSGEKLFF; CDR3 DNA: TGTGCCAGCAGTTTAAATTACCTGACAGGCAGTGGTGAAAAACTGTTTTTT
clone size: once; D gene: TRBD1; V gene: TRBV4-1; J gene: TRBJ1-1; CDR3 protein: CASSQGPDRERTEAFF; CDR3 DNA: TGCGCCAGCAGCCAAGGCCCGGACAGGGAGAGAACTGAAGCTTTCTTT
clone size: .; D gene: TRBD1; V gene: TRBV5-1; J gene: TRBJ1-1; CDR3 protein: CASSLGQGTTEAFF; CDR3 DNA: TGCGCCAGCAGCCTCGGACAGGGGACCACTGAAGCTTTCTTT
clone size: .; D gene: .; V gene: TRBV6-5; J gene: TRBJ1-1; CDR3 protein: CASSSQYTEAFF; CDR3 DNA: TGTGCCAGCAGTTCCCAGTACACTGAAGCTTTCTTT
clone size: .; D gene: .; V gene: TRBV28; J gene: TRBJ2-2; CDR3 protein: CATRGFGELFF; CDR3 DNA: TGTGCCACCCGAGGGTTCGGGGAGCTGTTTTTT
clone size: few; D gene: .; V gene: TRBV5-3; J gene: TRBJ1-6; CDR3 protein: CARSPADRNNSPLHF; CDR3 DNA: TGTGCCAGAAGCCCCGCCGACAGGAATAATTCACCCCTCCACTTT
clone size: .; D gene: TRBD1; V gene: TRBV30; J gene: TRBJ2-1; CDR3 protein: CAWRAPGTVTFF; CDR3 DNA: TGTGCCTGGAGGGCGCCCGGGACAGTAACGTTCTTC
clone size: few; D gene: .; V gene: TRBV10-1; J gene: TRBJ2-3; CDR3 protein: CASSGQPTDTQYF; CDR3 DNA: TGCGCCAGTAGCGGCCAACCAACAGATACGCAGTATTTT
clone size: .; D gene: TRBD1; V gene: TRBV27; J gene: TRBJ1-2; CDR3 protein: CASRRQGNYGYTF; CDR3 DNA: TGTGCCAGCAGGAGACAGGGAAACTATGGCTACACCTTC
clone size: .; D gene: .; V gene: TRBV5-1; J gene: TRBJ2-5; CDR3 protein: CASSLGNGQETQYF; CDR3 DNA: TGCGCCAGCAGCTTGGGTAACGGCCAAGAGACCCAGTACTTC
clone size: once; D gene: TRBD1; V gene: TRBV15; J gene: TRBJ2-7; CDR3 protein: CATSRGGTEVRRQYF; CDR3 DNA: TGTGCCACCAGCAGAGGTGGGACAGAGGTCCGCCGGCAGTACTTC
clone size: .; D gene: .; V gene: TRBV2; J gene: TRBJ1-2; CDR3 protein: CASSEVTGSWYGYTF; CDR3 DNA: TGTGCCAGCAGTGAAGTTACAGGGAGTTGGTATGGCTACACCTTC
clone size: .; D gene: TRBD1; V gene: TRBV28; J gene: TRBJ1-6; CDR3 protein: CASTSGQGASPLHF; CDR3 DNA: TGTGCCAGCACATCAGGACAGGGAGCTTCACCCCTCCACTTT
clone size: .; D gene: TRBD1; V gene: TRBV7-2; J gene: TRBJ1-5; CDR3 protein: CASSPHTGDLSQPQHF; CDR3 DNA: TGTGCCAGCAGCCCGCACACAGGGGACCTTTCCCAGCCCCAGCATTTT
clone size: .; D gene: TRBD1; V gene: TRBV24-1; J gene: TRBJ1-2; CDR3 protein: CATSDPRTGTNYGYTF; CDR3 DNA: TGTGCCACCAGTGATCCTAGGACAGGAACTAACTATGGCTACACCTTC
clone size: .; D gene: .; V gene: TRBV28; J gene: TRBJ1-2; CDR3 protein: CASSLGQNYGYTF; CDR3 DNA: TGTGCCAGCAGTTTGGGACAAAACTATGGCTACACCTTC
clone size: once; D gene: .; V gene: TRBV28; J gene: TRBJ1-4; CDR3 protein: CVSGRVNEKLFF; CDR3 DNA: TGTGTCTCGGGGAGAGTTAATGAAAAACTGTTTTTT
clone size: .; D gene: .; V gene: TRBV7-2; J gene: TRBJ1-5; CDR3 protein: CASSLEPYSNQPQHF; CDR3 DNA: TGTGCCAGCAGCTTAGAACCCTATAGCAATCAGCCCCAGCATTTT
clone size: .; D gene: TRBD1; V gene: TRBV18; J gene: TRBJ1-2; CDR3 protein: CASSPPGQDYGYTF; CDR3 DNA: TGTGCCAGCTCACCTCCCGGACAGGACTATGGCTACACCTTC
clone size: .; D gene: TRBD1; V gene: TRBV24-1; J gene: TRBJ1-2; CDR3 protein: CATSDSAGGGYTF; CDR3 DNA: TGTGCCACCAGTGATTCGGCAGGGGGTGGCTACACCTTC